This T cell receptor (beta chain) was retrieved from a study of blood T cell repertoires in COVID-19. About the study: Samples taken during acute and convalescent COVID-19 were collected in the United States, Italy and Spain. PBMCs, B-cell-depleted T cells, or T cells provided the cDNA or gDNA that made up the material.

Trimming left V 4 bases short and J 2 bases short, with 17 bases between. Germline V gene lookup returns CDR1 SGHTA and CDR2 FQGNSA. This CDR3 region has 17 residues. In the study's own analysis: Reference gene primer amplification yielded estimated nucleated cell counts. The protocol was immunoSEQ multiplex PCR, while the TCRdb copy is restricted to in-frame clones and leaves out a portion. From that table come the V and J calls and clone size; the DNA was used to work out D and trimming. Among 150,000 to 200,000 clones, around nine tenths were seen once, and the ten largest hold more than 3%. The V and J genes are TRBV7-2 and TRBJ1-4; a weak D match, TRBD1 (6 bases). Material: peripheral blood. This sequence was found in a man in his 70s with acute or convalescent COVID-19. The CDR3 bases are TGTGCCAGCAGCTACAGGGTCCGGGTCAGGACTAATGAAAAACTGTTTTTT. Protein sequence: CASSYRVRVRTNEKLFF.